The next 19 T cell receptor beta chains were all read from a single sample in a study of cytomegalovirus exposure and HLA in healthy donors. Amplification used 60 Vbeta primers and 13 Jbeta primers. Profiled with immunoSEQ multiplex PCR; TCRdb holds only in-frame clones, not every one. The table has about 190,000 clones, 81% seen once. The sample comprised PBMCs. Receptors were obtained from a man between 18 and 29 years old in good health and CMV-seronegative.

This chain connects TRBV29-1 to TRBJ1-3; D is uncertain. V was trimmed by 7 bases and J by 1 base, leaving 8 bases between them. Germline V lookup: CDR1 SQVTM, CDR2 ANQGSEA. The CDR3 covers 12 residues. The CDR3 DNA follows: TGCAGCGCGCGGGAGTCTGGAAACACCATATATTTT. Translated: CSARESGNTIYF.

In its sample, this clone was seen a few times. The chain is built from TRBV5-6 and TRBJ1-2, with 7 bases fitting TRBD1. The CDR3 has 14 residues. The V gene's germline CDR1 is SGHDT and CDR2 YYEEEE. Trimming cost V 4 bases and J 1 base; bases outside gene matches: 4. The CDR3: CASSPGQYNYGYTF. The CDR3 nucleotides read TGTGCCAGCAGCCCGGGACAGTATAACTATGGCTACACCTTC.

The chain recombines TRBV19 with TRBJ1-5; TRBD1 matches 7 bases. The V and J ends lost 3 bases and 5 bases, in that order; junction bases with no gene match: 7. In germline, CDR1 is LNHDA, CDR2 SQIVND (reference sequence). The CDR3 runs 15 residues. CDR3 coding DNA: TGTGCCAGTAGTATCGCCCAGGGGGGATATCAGCCCCAGCATTTT. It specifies CASSIAQGGYQPQHF.

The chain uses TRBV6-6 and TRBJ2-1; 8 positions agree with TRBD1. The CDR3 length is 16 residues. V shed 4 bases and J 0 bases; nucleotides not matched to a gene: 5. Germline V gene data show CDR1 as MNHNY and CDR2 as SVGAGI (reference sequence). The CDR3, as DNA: TGTGCCAGCAGTTTGACAGGGGCCCTCTCCTACAATGAGCAGTTCTTC. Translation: CASSLTGALSYNEQFF.

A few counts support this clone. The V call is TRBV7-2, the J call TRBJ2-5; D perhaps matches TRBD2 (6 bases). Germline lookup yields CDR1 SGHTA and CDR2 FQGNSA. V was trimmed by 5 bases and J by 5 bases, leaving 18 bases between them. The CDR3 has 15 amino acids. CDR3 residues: CASSLPLARVETQYF. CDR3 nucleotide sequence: TGTGCCAGCAGCCTCCCTCTAGCGAGGGTCGAGACCCAGTACTTC.

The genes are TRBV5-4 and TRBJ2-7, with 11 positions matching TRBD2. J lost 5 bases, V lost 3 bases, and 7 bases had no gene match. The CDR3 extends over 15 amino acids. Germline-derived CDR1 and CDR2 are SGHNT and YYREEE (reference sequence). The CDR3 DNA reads TGTGCCAGCAGCTCAACTAGCGGGAGTGTGGACGAGCAGTACTTC. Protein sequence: CASSSTSGSVDEQYF.

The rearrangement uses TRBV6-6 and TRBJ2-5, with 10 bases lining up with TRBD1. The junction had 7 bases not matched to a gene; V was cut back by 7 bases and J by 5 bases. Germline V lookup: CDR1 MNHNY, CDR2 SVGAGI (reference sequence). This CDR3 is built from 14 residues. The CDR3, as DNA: TGTGCCAGCACCCTCTCGGACAGGGGGGAGACCCAGTACTTC. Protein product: CASTLSDRGETQYF.

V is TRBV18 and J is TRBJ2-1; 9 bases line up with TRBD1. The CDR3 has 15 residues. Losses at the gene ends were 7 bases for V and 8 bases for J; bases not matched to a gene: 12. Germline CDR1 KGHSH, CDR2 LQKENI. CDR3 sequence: CASYLRQGEGDEQFF. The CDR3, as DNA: TGTGCCAGCTACCTGAGACAGGGGGAGGGCGATGAGCAGTTCTTC.

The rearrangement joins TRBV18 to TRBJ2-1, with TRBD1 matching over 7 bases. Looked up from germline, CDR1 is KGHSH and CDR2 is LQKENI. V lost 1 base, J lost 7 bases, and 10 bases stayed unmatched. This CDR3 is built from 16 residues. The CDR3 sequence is CASSPQHRGIRNEQFF. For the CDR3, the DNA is TGTGCCAGCTCACCACAACACAGGGGTATACGGAATGAGCAGTTCTTC.

The CDR3 spells CASSWGTGTGPQETQYF. CDR3 nucleotides: TGTGCCAGCAGCTGGGGAACCGGGACAGGGCCCCAAGAGACCCAGTACTTC. The rearrangement uses TRBV11-2 and TRBJ2-5; the match to TRBD1 covers 9 bases. This CDR3 spans 17 amino acids. Germline V gene lookup returns CDR1 SGHAT and CDR2 FQNNGV. V dropped 4 bases and J dropped 1; count of bases not matched to a gene: 10.

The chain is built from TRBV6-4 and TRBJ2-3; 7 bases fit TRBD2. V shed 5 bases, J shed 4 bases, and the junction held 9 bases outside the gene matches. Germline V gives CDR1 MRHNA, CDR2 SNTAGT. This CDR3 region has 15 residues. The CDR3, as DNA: TGTGCCAGCAGTCCGGGCGGGAGATCCCCAGATACGCAGTATTTT. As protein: CASSPGGRSPDTQYF.

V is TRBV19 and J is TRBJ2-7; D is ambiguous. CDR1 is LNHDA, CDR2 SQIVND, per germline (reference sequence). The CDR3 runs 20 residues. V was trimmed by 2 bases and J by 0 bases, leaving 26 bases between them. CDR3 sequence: CASSISWSSPSLPSSYEQYF. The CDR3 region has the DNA TGTGCCAGTAGTATATCGTGGAGCTCGCCAAGCTTACCCAGCTCCTACGAGCAGTACTTC.

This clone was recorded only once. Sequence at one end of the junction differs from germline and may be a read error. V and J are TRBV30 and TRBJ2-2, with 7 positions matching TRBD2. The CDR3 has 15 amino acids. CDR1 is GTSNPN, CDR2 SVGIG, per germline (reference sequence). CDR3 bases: TGTGCCTGGAGTGTACGTCTAGCGGAGCACCGGGGAGCTGTTTTT. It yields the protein CAWSVRLAEHRGAVF.

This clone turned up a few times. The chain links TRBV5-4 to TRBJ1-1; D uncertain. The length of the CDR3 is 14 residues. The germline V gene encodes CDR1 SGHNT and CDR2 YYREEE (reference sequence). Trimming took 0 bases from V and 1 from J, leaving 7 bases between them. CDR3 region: CASSLGGTNTEAFF. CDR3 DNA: TGTGCCAGCAGCTTGGGCGGAACGAACACTGAAGCTTTCTTT.

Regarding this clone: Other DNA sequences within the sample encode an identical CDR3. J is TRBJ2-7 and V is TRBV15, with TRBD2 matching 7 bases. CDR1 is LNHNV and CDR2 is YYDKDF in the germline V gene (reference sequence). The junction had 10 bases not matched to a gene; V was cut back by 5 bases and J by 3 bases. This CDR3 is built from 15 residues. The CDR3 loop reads CATSRGGGGSYEQYF. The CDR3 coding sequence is TGTGCCACCAGCCGCGGAGGCGGCGGGAGCTACGAGCAGTACTTC.

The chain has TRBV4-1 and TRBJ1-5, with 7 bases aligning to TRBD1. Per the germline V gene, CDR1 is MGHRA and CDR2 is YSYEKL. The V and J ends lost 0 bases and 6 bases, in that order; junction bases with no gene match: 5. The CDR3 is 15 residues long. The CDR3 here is CASSQDDQGVQPQHF. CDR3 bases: TGCGCCAGCAGCCAAGATGACCAGGGGGTTCAGCCCCAGCATTTT.

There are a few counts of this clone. The CDR3 region is CATRTGSGSNQPQHF. For the CDR3, the DNA is TGTGCCACCAGAACAGGGTCGGGTAGCAATCAGCCCCAGCATTTT. The rearrangement joins TRBV15 to TRBJ1-5; D is perhaps TRBD1 (6 bases). V was cut by 6 bases and J by 0 bases, with 12 bases left in between. Per the germline V gene, CDR1 is LNHNV and CDR2 is YYDKDF (reference sequence). This CDR3 comprises 15 residues.

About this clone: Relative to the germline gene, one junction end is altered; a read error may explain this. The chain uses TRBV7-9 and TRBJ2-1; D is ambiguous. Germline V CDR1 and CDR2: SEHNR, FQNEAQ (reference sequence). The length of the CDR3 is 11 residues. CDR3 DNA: TGTTCCAGCAGCTCACTCAATGAGCAGTTCTTC. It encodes CSSSSLNEQFF.

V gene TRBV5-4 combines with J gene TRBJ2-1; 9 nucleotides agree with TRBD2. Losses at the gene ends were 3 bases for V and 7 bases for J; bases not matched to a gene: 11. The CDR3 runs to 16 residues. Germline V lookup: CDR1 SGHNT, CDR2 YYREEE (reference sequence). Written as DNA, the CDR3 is TGTGCCAGCAGCTCGAGGGGCGGGAGGGCGGGGAATGAGCAGTTCTTC. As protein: CASSSRGGRAGNEQFF.